Listed below are T cell receptor beta chains from one sample, sequenced in a study of CXCR3-negative and CXCR3-positive naive CD8 T cells. TCRdb reworked the 5' RACE reads into one entry per CDR3 protein, no DNA. The sample data list roughly 39,000 distinct CDR3 sequences. Sequenced sample: memory CD8+ T cells from blood. These receptors all come from a human donor in good health. Some clones in this sample may be carry-over from other donors' samples. The CDR3 runs from the conserved cysteine through the conserved F or W.

TRBJ2-1 | TRBV28 | CASSQDPTYYNEQFF
TRBJ2-3 | TRBV6-4 | CASSRAGESTDTQYF
TRBJ2-7 | TRBV29-1 | CSVEPTEGEQYF
TRBJ2-2 | TRBV7-6 | CASSLAPTSGVNTGELFF
TRBJ1-2 | TRBV6-5 | CASSYSLEGVYGYTF
TRBJ2-1 | TRBV12-3/TRBV12-4 | CASSSVLANLLNEQFF
TRBJ1-1 | TRBV6-2/TRBV6-3 | CASSKWDRGTEAFF
TRBJ2-1 | TRBV6-4 | CASSDSAGLDPNEQFF
TRBJ2-5 | TRBV5-6 | CASSTDRWEETQYF
TRBJ2-5 | TRBV7-2 | CASSHAQETQYF
TRBJ1-4 | TRBV12-3/TRBV12-4 | CASSDKSTNEKLFF
TRBJ1-1 | TRBV29-1 | CSVEPQGGTEAFF
TRBJ2-7 | TRBV20-1 | CSARRVPSPHEQYF
TRBJ1-1 | TRBV6-2/TRBV6-3 | CASSYSIAEAFF
TRBJ2-3 | TRBV4-2 | CASSQEAGGGTDTQYF
TRBJ2-7 | TRBV2 | CASKGTPTSYEQYF
TRBJ2-7 | TRBV20-1 | CSARAPGQGFYEQYF
TRBJ2-3 | TRBV4-3 | CASSQDPGRGPDTQYF
TRBJ2-7 | TRBV4-3 | CASSQTSGISYEQYF
TRBJ2-2 | TRBV6-4 | CASSETDGNTGELFF
TRBJ1-6 | TRBV27 | CASSLKGFWGSPLHF
TRBJ2-7 | TRBV24-1 | CATSDPPSYEQYF
TRBJ2-3 | TRBV19 | CASSRPPGGADTQYF
TRBJ1-1 | TRBV6-5 | CASNPARGTEAFF
TRBJ2-1 | TRBV6-6 | CASSYEEYNEQFF
TRBJ2-7 | TRBV29-1 | CSAQAPDRVHEKYF
TRBJ2-1 | TRBV7-6 | CASSSDSGDEQFF
TRBJ2-7 | TRBV20-1 | CSATSGGDYEQYF
TRBJ1-2 | TRBV6-5 | CASSYPGGGYTF
TRBJ1-1 | TRBV20-1 | CSASFADPNTEAFF
TRBJ1-1 | TRBV29-1 | CSVEPTGFYEAFF
TRBJ1-2 | TRBV28 | CASSRTGEFYGYTF
TRBJ2-3 | TRBV3-1 | CASTRGGAYTQYF
TRBJ2-1 | TRBV10-3 | CAIRGGRTDNEQFF
TRBJ2-1 | TRBV12-5 | CASGLSSDPYNEQFF
TRBJ1-1 | TRBV7-3 | CASSVTRFTEAFF
TRBJ2-1 | TRBV5-1 | CASRDPRRNEQFF
TRBJ2-2 | TRBV20-1 | CSARGRNTGELFF
TRBJ1-1 | TRBV20-1 | CSARGDVSRTEAFF
TRBJ2-7 | TRBV28 | CASSFFRDNSYEQYF
TRBJ1-1 | TRBV13 | CAIAGWTNTEAFF
TRBJ2-7 | TRBV7-9 | CASTNSVEQYF
TRBJ2-1 | TRBV20-1 | CSASRTSGEYNEQFF
TRBJ2-3 | TRBV7-9 | CASSLSLASTDTQYF
TRBJ2-3 | TRBV11-2 | CASSLPGPLRDSPSDTQYF
TRBJ2-3 | TRBV29-1 | CSVDPPSGATDTQYF
TRBJ2-1 | TRBV6-5 | CASSYNTGGPDNEQFF
TRBJ1-1 | TRBV6-2/TRBV6-3 | CASSPGQGNTEAFF
TRBJ2-5 | TRBV12-3/TRBV12-4 | CASSLWTSGQETQYF
TRBJ2-1 | TRBV14 | CASSQDLGVGGTGLYNEQFF